The clone carrying this T cell receptor beta chain was seen many times. As yet, its antigen is unknown. The data derive from a study of T-cell reconstitution after alpha-beta-depleted transplantation in children. Preparation of the TCRbeta library used unique molecular identifiers. TCRdb passed the PCR reads through MiXCR, listing each CDR3 protein once. Of some 300,000 distinct CDR3 sequences in the sample, around a tenth were seen once. The CDR3 extends over 14 amino acids. Trimming took 8 bases from V and 8 from J, leaving 16 bases between them. From germline, CDR1 is MDHEN and CDR2 SYDVKM. Regarding the study as a whole: Fresh T-cell production supplied most of the T-cell counts and diversity seen one year after transplant. After transplant, high TCRbeta diversity at day 60 in some patients arose from surviving recipient T cells and thymic progenitors.

The sequence came from a boy younger than two with acute myeloid leukemia, due to receive a stem cell transplant. The chain is built from TRBV28 and TRBJ1-6; no definite D call. This material consisted of PBMCs, taken before TCRalphabeta/CD19-depleted stem cell transplant. The CDR3 region is CASCLSDGYSPLHF. The CDR3 DNA is TGTGCCAGCTGCCTCAGTGACGGTTATTCACCCCTCCACTTT.